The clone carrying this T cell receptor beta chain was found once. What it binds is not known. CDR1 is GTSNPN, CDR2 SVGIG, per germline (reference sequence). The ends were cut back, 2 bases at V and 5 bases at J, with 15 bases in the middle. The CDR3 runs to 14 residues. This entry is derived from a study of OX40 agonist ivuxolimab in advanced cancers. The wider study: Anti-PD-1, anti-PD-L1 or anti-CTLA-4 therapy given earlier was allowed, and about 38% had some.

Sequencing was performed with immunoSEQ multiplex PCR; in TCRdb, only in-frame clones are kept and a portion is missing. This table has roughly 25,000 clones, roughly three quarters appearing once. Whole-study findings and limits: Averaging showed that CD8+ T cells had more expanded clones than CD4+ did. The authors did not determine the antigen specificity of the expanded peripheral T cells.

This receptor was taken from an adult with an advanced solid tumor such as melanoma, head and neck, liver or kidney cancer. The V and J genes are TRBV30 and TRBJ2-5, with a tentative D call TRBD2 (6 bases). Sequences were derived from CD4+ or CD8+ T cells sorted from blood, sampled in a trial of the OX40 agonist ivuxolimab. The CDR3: CAWSPTVAGETQYF. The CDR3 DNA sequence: TGTGCCTGGAGTCCGACAGTGGCGGGGGAGACCCAGTACTTC.